These 31 T cell receptor beta chains share one sample of origin, sequenced in a study of blood T cell repertoires in COVID-19. Sequencing used immunoSEQ multiplex PCR; TCRdb keeps in-frame clones, though not all of them. Here the sample spans under 150,000 clones, approximately 84% being singletons. Sample: peripheral blood. These receptors originate from a man between 65 and 85 years old with acute or convalescent COVID-19.

The gene calls are TRBV2 and TRBJ1-6; 7 bases agree with TRBD1. J gave up 14 bases and V 5 bases, and 6 bases lay outside the gene matches. This CDR3 has 12 residues. From germline, CDR1 is SNHLY and CDR2 FYNNEI. CDR3 coding DNA: TGTGCCAGCAGTCCACAGGGGAGCTCCCTCCACTTT. It is translated as CASSPQGSSLHF.

J is TRBJ1-5 and V is TRBV28, with D possibly TRBD1 on 6 matching bases. CDR1 and CDR2 from the germline V gene are MDHEN and SYDVKM. The CDR3 is 13 residues long. V was pared by 6 bases and J by 2 bases, with 8 bases between. The CDR3 nucleotides read TGTGCCAGCAGAAGACAGGGCAATCAGCCCCAGCATTTT. Protein product: CASRRQGNQPQHF. Complete variable domain (other parts from reference TRBV28 and TRBJ1-5): DVKVTQSSRYLVKRTGEKVFLECVQDMDHENMFWYRQDPGLGLRLIYFSYDVKMKEKGDIPEGYSVSREKKERFSLILESASTNQTSMYLCASRRQGNQPQHFGDGTRLSIL.

V is TRBV5-8 and J is TRBJ2-3, with D possibly TRBD2 on 5 matching bases. This CDR3 contains 16 residues. CDR1 is SGHTS and CDR2 is YDEGEE in the germline V gene. V lost 3 bases and J 0 bases, leaving 14 bases between the germline ends. CDR3 residues: CASSCCYGVSTDTQYF. CDR3 in DNA: TGTGCCAGCAGCTGCTGTTACGGGGTTAGCACAGATACGCAGTATTTT.

Written as DNA, the CDR3 is TGCGCCAGCAGCCAAGATCACCCCGGACCCGGGGTCGGGGAGCTGTTTTTT. Encoded protein: CASSQDHPGPGVGELFF. The V call is TRBV4-1, the J call TRBJ2-2, with a possible D match to TRBD2 (5 bases). CDR1 MGHRA and CDR2 YSYEKL come from the germline V gene. The CDR3 is 17 residues long. V lost 0 bases and J lost 7, with 18 bases in between.

V usage is TRBV5-6 and J usage is TRBJ1-1; D remains unclear. Trimming pared 2 bases from V and 0 bases from J, leaving 8 bases between. The CDR3 runs to 14 residues. Per the germline V gene, CDR1 is SGHDT and CDR2 is YYEEEE. CDR3 residues: CASSFYSLNTEAFF. The CDR3 DNA reads TGTGCCAGCAGCTTTTACAGCTTGAACACTGAAGCTTTCTTT.

There are a few counts of this clone. The genes are TRBV29-1 and TRBJ2-6, with D possibly TRBD1 on 6 matching bases. CDR1 and CDR2 (germline): SQVTM, ANQGSEA. With 4 bases removed from V and 0 bases from J, the gap between germline ends came to 10 bases. The CDR3 sequence is 15 residues long. CDR3 region: CSVVQGSSGANVLTF. CDR3 nucleotides: TGCAGCGTTGTACAGGGCTCCTCTGGGGCCAACGTCCTGACTTTC.

The chain uses TRBV20-1 and TRBJ1-3, with 8 bases identical to TRBD1. Germline V gene sequence: CDR1 DFQATT, CDR2 SNEGSKA (reference sequence). After removal of 6 bases from V and 9 bases from J, the junction contained 4 bases not matched to a gene. The CDR3 extends over 11 amino acids. As DNA, the CDR3 is TGCAGTGCCAGGGGGCTCGGCACCATATATTTT. Residues: CSARGLGTIYF.

The chain recombines TRBV4-1 with TRBJ2-7; TRBD1 agrees at 8 bases. Germline V gives CDR1 MGHRA, CDR2 YSYEKL. J lost 3 bases, V lost 1 base, and 5 bases had no gene match. The CDR3 runs to 15 residues. The CDR3 nucleotides read TGCGCCAGCAGCCAAGCGACAGGGGAGCTCTACGAGCAGTACTTC. Translating it yields CASSQATGELYEQYF.

The rearrangement uses TRBV2 and TRBJ1-5; 11 positions match TRBD1. J gave up 6 bases and V 6 bases, and 4 bases lay outside the gene matches. Germline CDR1 is SNHLY and CDR2 is FYNNEI. This CDR3 spans 14 amino acids. This CDR3 is CASRAGTGGQPQHF. CDR3 DNA: TGTGCCAGCAGAGCCGGGACAGGGGGTCAGCCCCAGCATTTT.

The chain is built from TRBV25-1 and TRBJ2-5, with D possibly being TRBD1 (7 bases). This CDR3 has 15 residues. In germline, CDR1 is MGHDK, CDR2 SYGVNS. V was clipped by 1 base and J by 5 bases, with 14 bases between them. CDR3 sequence (DNA): TGTGCCAGCAGTGAATTGGGCAGGGGGGAGGAGACCCAGTACTTC. Residues: CASSELGRGEETQYF.

The genes are TRBV7-9 and TRBJ1-3, with D hard to call. Trimming left V 0 bases short and J 0 bases short, with 12 bases between. CDR3 length: 17 amino acids. Germline CDR1 is SEHNR and CDR2 is FQNEAQ (reference sequence). CDR3 region: CASSLARSWSSGNTIYF. As DNA, the CDR3 is TGTGCCAGCAGCTTAGCGCGGAGTTGGAGCTCTGGAAACACCATATATTTT. The complete variable domain, with remaining parts taken from reference TRBV7-9 and TRBJ1-3, reads DTGVSQNPRHKITKRGQNVTFRCDPISEHNRLYWYRQTLGQGPEFLTYFQNEAQLEKSRLLSDRFSAERPKGSFSTLEIQRTEQGDSAMYLCASSLARSWSSGNTIYFGEGSWLTVV.

The V and J genes are TRBV7-2 and TRBJ1-1, with TRBD1 as a possible D gene (6 bases). CDR1 is SGHTA, CDR2 FQGNSA, per germline. The CDR3 is 15 amino acids. Trimming cost V 1 base and J 5 bases, with 14 bases left between them. DNA of the CDR3: TGTGCCAGCAGCTTAGTATGGGGGGGGCAAACTGAAGCTTTCTTT. It is translated as CASSLVWGGQTEAFF. Drawing the rest from reference TRBV7-2 and TRBJ1-1, the complete variable domain is GAGVSQSPSNKVTEKGKDVELRCDPISGHTALYWYRQSLGQGLEFLIYFQGNSAPDKSGLPSDRFSAERTGGSVSTLTIQRTQQEDSAVYLCASSLVWGGQTEAFFGQGTRLTVV.

This chain joins TRBV5-1 and TRBJ2-1; 9 positions agree with TRBD1. The trim removed 0 bases at V and 2 bases at J, leaving 3 bases unmatched. Per germline, CDR1 SGHRS and CDR2 YFSETQ. The CDR3 contains 16 residues. In DNA, the CDR3 is TGCGCCAGCAGCTTGGGAACAGGGGGCGCCTACAATGAGCAGTTCTTC. Amino acids: CASSLGTGGAYNEQFF.

The J gene is TRBJ1-2, the V gene TRBV5-1; 7 positions agree with TRBD1. CDR3 length equals 15 residues. Germline V lookup: CDR1 SGHRS, CDR2 YFSETQ. The ends lost 5 bases at V and 7 bases at J; junction bases unmatched: 14. The CDR3 DNA reads TGCGCCAGCAGTACAGGGGACCTTGCCGGTTCTGGCTACACCTTC. Its translation is CASSTGDLAGSGYTF.

CDR3 sequence (DNA): TGTGCCAGCAGCTTTGCCGGGACTATCGGTGAGACCCAGTACTTC. This sequence encodes CASSFAGTIGETQYF. The gene calls are TRBV12-1 and TRBJ2-5; the listed D gene, TRBD2, was not tested against the DNA. TRBV12-1 is a pseudogene locus. The CDR3 runs 15 residues.

This clone appeared once. The chain uses TRBV7-2 and TRBJ2-2, with 11 bases aligning to TRBD2. Germline V CDR1 and CDR2: SGHTA, FQGNSA. V gave up 0 bases and J gave up 6 bases; unmatched junction bases: 0. This CDR3 region has 15 residues. CDR3 amino acids: CASSLASGGAGELFF. In nucleotides, the CDR3 is TGTGCCAGCAGCTTAGCTAGCGGGGGGGCCGGGGAGCTGTTTTTT.

The gene calls are TRBV7-9 and TRBJ2-1; no clear D. This CDR3 is 11 amino acids long. V was cut by 3 bases and J by 6 bases, with 3 bases left in between. CDR1 and CDR2 (germline): SEHNR, FQNEAQ (reference sequence). CDR3 nucleotides: TGTGCCAGCAGCTTGGCCAATGAGCAGTTCTTC. Translation gives CASSLANEQFF.

This chain connects TRBV5-5 to TRBJ1-5; D perhaps matches TRBD1 (5 bases). The germline V gene has CDR1 SGHKS and CDR2 YYEKEE (reference sequence). V lost 0 bases to trimming and J lost 2 bases, with 12 bases between them. The CDR3 length is 16 residues. Here the CDR3 reads CASSLEPGVGNQPQHF. As DNA, the CDR3 is TGTGCCAGCAGCTTGGAACCGGGGGTGGGCAATCAGCCCCAGCATTTT.

The rearrangement joins TRBV3-1 (or the pseudogene TRBV3-2) to TRBJ1-3; 7 positions agree with TRBD1. Germline CDR1 LGHDT, CDR2 YNNKEL (reference sequence). J lost 0 bases, V lost 2 bases, and 7 bases had no gene match. This CDR3 region has 17 residues. DNA of the CDR3: TGTGCCAGCAGCCAATGGACAGGCGTCCTCTCTGGAAACACCATATATTTT. It yields the protein CASSQWTGVLSGNTIYF.

This chain connects TRBV6-7 to TRBJ1-1; 11 bases align to TRBD1. TRBV6-7 is an ORF, with its function uncertain. With V trimmed by 2 bases and J by 7 bases, 6 bases remained unmatched. This CDR3 contains 15 residues. The CDR3 DNA follows: TGTGCCAGCAGTTACCCGGACAGGGGGCAAGGTGAAGCTTTCTTT. It yields the protein CASSYPDRGQGEAFF.

This clone occurred a few times. The chain joins TRBV2 to TRBJ1-5; 9 bases match TRBD1. The CDR3 loop spans 14 amino acids. Germline V gene sequence: CDR1 SNHLY, CDR2 FYNNEI. V trimming: 4 bases; J trimming: 5 bases; junction bases outside the gene matches: 3. CDR3 loop: CASSGWDRDQPQHF. CDR3 in DNA: TGTGCCAGCAGTGGCTGGGACAGGGATCAGCCCCAGCATTTT. Supplemented by reference TRBV2 and TRBJ1-5, the full variable domain reads EPEVTQTPSHQVTQMGQEVILRCVPISNHLYFYWYRQILGQKVEFLVSFYNNEISEKSEIFDDQFSVERPDGSNFTLKIRSTKLEDSAMYFCASSGWDRDQPQHFGDGTRLSIL.

This clone was picked up a small number of times. V usage is TRBV6-5 and J usage is TRBJ2-1, with TRBD1 as a possible D gene (5 bases). V was shortened by 4 bases and J by 2 bases, with 6 bases between the two germline ends. Germline CDR1 MNHEY, CDR2 SVGAGI. The CDR3 spans 13 residues. The DNA of the CDR3 is TGTGCCAGCAGTTCGGACACCTACAATGAGCAGTTCTTC. It yields the protein CASSSDTYNEQFF.

As regards this clone: Distinct nucleotide sequences in the sample also encode this CDR3. The rearrangement joins TRBV4-1 to TRBJ1-2; 12 bases line up with TRBD1. This CDR3 has 15 residues. V gave up 1 base and J gave up 8 bases; unmatched junction bases: 5. Germline loops: CDR1 MGHRA, CDR2 YSYEKL. CDR3 loop: CASSQGGQGAGGYTF. As DNA, the CDR3 is TGCGCCAGCAGCCAAGGGGGACAGGGGGCGGGAGGCTACACCTTC.

This clone was observed a few times. The chain has TRBV12-3 or TRBV12-4 and TRBJ2-7; 7 bases match TRBD1. The V gene end was trimmed by 10 bases and the J gene end by 3 bases; junction bases not matched to a gene: 9. There are 13 residues in the CDR3. CDR3 bases: TGTGCCACCAACAGGGGATGGGGCTACGAGCAGTACTTC. This codes for CATNRGWGYEQYF.

A single count supports this clone. The chain recombines TRBV6-2 or TRBV6-3 with TRBJ2-1; D perhaps matches TRBD1 (6 bases). Germline assignment: CDR1 MNHEY and CDR2 SVGEGT. Trimming pared 0 bases from V and 6 bases from J, leaving 15 bases between. CDR3 length equals 16 residues. CDR3 in DNA: TGTGCCAGCAGTTACTCGAACTACGTCAGGGGCAATGAGCAGTTCTTC. This encodes CASSYSNYVRGNEQFF.

This chain joins TRBV7-9 and TRBJ2-7, with D perhaps matching TRBD2 (6 bases). The CDR3 totals 16 residues. V was pared by 3 bases and J by 3 bases, with 18 bases between. Germline values: CDR1 SEHNR, CDR2 FQNEAQ (reference sequence). The CDR3 DNA reads TGTGCCAGCAGCTTCTCTAGCGTTGGGGGGATCTACGAGCAGTACTTC. It encodes CASSFSSVGGIYEQYF. Variable domain in full (rest from reference TRBV7-9 and TRBJ2-7): DTGVSQNPRHKITKRGQNVTFRCDPISEHNRLYWYRQTLGQGPEFLTYFQNEAQLEKSRLLSDRFSAERPKGSFSTLEIQRTEQGDSAMYLCASSFSSVGGIYEQYFGPGTRLTVT.

This chain links TRBV2 with TRBJ1-1, with 10 bases identical to TRBD1. CDR3 length: 13 amino acids. With 7 bases clipped from V and 5 bases from J, the junction kept 4 bases outside the gene matches. CDR1 and CDR2 from the germline V gene are SNHLY and FYNNEI. Here the CDR3 DNA reads TGTGCCAGCAACCGACAGGGGGCGACTGAAGCTTTCTTT. Protein: CASNRQGATEAFF.

The chain joins TRBV9 to TRBJ1-1; D gene uncertain. Trimming removed 2 bases at V and 3 bases at J, with 35 bases between. CDR1 is SGDLS and CDR2 is YYNGEE in the germline V gene. There are 22 residues in the CDR3. The DNA of the CDR3 is TGTGCCAGCAGCGTTTCGGACCGGTCCCGGGGAATGAGTGCCTCAGAGTACACTGAAGCTTTCTTT. Translation: CASSVSDRSRGMSASEYTEAFF.

This clone is classed as medium-sized. The genes are TRBV20-1 and TRBJ2-3; 11 bases are shared with TRBD2. The CDR3 has 14 amino acids. Germline trimming cut 3 bases from V and 8 bases from J; bases unmatched to any gene: 7. Per germline, CDR1 DFQATT and CDR2 SNEGSKA (reference sequence). The chain's CDR3 is CSASPSGGRGTQYF. CDR3 nucleotides: TGCAGTGCTAGTCCTAGCGGGGGGAGGGGTACGCAGTATTTT.

CDR3 coding DNA: TGTGCCAGCAGCCAAGAAGGACCACCCCGGGGGGAGGGGGTCGAAGAGCAGTACTTC. Translated, it gives CASSQEGPPRGEGVEEQYF. The rearrangement uses TRBV3-1 (or the pseudogene TRBV3-2) and TRBJ2-7, with D possibly TRBD2 on 7 matching bases. Trimming removed 0 bases from V and 7 bases from J, with 28 bases in between. Germline CDR1 and CDR2: LGHDT and YNNKEL (reference sequence). The CDR3 has 19 amino acids.

This clone has a handful of counts. This rearrangement joins TRBV3-1 (or the pseudogene TRBV3-2) to TRBJ2-5; 8 nucleotides agree with TRBD2. The CDR3 sequence is 15 residues long. Looked up from germline, CDR1 is LGHDT and CDR2 is YNNKEL (reference sequence). With 1 base clipped from V and 5 bases from J, the junction kept 6 bases outside the gene matches. CDR3 region: CASSQAGGRQETQYF. The DNA of the CDR3 is TGTGCCAGCAGCCAAGCGGGGGGGCGTCAGGAGACCCAGTACTTC.